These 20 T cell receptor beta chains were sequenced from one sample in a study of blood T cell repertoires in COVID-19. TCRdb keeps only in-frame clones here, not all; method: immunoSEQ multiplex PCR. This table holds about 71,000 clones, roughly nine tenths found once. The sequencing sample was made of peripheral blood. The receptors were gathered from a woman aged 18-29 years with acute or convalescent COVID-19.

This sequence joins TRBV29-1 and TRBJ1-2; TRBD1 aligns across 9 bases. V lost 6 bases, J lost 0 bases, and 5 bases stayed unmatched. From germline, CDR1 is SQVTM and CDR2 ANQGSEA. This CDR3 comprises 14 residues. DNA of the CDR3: TGCAGCGTAGGACAGGGGTTTCCTAACTATGGCTACACCTTC. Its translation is CSVGQGFPNYGYTF.

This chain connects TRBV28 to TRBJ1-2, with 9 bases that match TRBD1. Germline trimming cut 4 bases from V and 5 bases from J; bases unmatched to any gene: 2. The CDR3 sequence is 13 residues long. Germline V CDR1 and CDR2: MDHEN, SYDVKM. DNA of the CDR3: TGTGCCAGCAGTTCACAGGGGGCGTATGGCTACACCTTC. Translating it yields CASSSQGAYGYTF.

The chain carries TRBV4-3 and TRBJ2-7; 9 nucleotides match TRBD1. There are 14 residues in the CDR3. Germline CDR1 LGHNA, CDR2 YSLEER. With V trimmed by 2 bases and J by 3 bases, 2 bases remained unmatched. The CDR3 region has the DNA TGCGCCAGCAGCCAACGGACAGGGGACTACGAGCAGTACTTC. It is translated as CASSQRTGDYEQYF.

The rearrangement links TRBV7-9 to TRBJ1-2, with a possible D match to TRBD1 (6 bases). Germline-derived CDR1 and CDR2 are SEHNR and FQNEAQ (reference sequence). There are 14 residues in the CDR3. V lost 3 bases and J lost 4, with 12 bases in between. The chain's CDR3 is CASSFDRITYGYTF. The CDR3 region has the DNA TGTGCCAGCAGCTTTGACAGGATCACCTATGGCTACACCTTC. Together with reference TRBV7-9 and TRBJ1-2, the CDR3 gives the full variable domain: DTGVSQNPRHKITKRGQNVTFRCDPISEHNRLYWYRQTLGQGPEFLTYFQNEAQLEKSRLLSDRFSAERPKGSFSTLEIQRTEQGDSAMYLCASSFDRITYGYTFGSGTRLTVV.

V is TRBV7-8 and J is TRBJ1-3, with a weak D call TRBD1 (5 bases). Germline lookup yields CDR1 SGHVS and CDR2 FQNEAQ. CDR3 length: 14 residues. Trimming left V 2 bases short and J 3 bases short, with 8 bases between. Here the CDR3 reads CASSLSGIGNTIYF. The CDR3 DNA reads TGTGCCAGCAGCTTATCAGGGATTGGAAACACCATATATTTT.

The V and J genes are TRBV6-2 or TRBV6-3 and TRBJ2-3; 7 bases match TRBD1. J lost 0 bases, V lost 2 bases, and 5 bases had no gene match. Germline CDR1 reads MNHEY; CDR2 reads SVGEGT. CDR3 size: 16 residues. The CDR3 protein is CASSYRGRGSTDTQYF. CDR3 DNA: TGTGCCAGCAGTTACAGGGGGCGAGGGAGCACAGATACGCAGTATTTT.

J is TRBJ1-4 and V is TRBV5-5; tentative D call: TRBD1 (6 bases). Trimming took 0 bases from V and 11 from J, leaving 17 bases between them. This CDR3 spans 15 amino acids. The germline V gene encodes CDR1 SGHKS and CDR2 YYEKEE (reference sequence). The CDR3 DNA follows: TGTGCCAGCAGCTTGGACCCACAGGGCCTAGGGAAACTGTTTTTT. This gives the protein CASSLDPQGLGKLFF.

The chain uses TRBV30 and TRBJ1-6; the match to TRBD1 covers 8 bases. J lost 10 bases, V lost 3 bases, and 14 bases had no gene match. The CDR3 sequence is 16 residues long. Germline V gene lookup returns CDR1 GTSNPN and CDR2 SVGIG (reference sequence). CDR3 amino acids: CAWSGRQGIKRSPLHF. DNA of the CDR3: TGTGCCTGGAGCGGACGACAGGGGATAAAGCGGTCACCCCTCCACTTT.

The CDR3 bases are TGTGCCAGCAGCTTAGCGCTGGCTCCCACCGGGGAGCTGTTTTTT. Its translation is CASSLALAPTGELFF. This rearrangement joins TRBV7-9 to TRBJ2-2; unclear D gene. V was shortened by 0 bases and J by 4 bases, with 9 bases between the two germline ends. Per germline, CDR1 SEHNR and CDR2 FQNEAQ (reference sequence). The CDR3 is 15 amino acids.

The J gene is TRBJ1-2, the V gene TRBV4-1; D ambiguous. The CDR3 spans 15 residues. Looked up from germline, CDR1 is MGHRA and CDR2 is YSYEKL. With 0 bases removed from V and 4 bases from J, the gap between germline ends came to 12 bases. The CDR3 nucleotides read TGCGCCAGCAGCCAAGACGACGGGGAGGGCTATGGCTACACCTTC. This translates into CASSQDDGEGYGYTF.

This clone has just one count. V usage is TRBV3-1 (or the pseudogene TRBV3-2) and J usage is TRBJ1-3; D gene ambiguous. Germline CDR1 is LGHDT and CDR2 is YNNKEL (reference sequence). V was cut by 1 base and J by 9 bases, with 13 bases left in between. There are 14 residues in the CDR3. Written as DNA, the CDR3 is TGTGCCAGCAGCCAAGTTCCGGTTCGGGGCACCATATATTTT. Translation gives CASSQVPVRGTIYF.

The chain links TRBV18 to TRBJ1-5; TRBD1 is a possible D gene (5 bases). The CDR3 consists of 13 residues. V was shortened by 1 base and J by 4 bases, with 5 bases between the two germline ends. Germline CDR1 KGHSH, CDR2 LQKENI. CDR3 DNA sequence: TGTGCCAGCTCACCACAGGGGAATCAGCCCCAGCATTTT. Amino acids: CASSPQGNQPQHF.

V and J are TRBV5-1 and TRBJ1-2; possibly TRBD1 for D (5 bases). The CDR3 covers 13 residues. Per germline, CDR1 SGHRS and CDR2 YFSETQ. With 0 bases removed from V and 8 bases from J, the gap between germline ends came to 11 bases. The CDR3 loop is CASSLVQGEGYTF. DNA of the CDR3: TGCGCCAGCAGCTTGGTTCAGGGTGAAGGCTACACCTTC.

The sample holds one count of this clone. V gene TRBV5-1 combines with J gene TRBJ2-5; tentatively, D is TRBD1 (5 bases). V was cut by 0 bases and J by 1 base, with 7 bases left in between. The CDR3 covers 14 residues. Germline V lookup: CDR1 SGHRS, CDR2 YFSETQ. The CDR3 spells CASSLVTAQETQYF. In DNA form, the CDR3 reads TGCGCCAGCAGCTTGGTGACAGCCCAAGAGACCCAGTACTTC.

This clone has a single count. CDR3 loop: CASSFPTVSGANVLTF. CDR3 sequence (DNA): TGTGCCAGCAGCTTCCCTACCGTCTCTGGGGCCAACGTCCTGACTTTC. The V call is TRBV7-9, the J call TRBJ2-6; D unclear. Germline CDR1 reads SEHNR; CDR2 reads FQNEAQ (reference sequence). The CDR3 sequence is 16 residues long. The V end was cut by 3 bases, the J end by 0 bases, with 9 bases between.

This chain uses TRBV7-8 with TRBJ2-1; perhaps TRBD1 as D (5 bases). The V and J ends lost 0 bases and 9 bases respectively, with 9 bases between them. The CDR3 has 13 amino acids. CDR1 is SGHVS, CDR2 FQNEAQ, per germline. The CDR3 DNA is TGTGCCAGCAGCTTAGCTAGGGGTGGTGAGCAGTTCTTC. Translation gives CASSLARGGEQFF.

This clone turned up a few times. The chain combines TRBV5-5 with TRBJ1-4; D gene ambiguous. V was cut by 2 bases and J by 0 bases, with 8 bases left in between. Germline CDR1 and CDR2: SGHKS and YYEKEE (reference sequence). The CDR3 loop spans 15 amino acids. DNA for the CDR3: TGTGCCAGCAGCTTTTCTTTTTCAACTAATGAAAAACTGTTTTTT. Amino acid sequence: CASSFSFSTNEKLFF.

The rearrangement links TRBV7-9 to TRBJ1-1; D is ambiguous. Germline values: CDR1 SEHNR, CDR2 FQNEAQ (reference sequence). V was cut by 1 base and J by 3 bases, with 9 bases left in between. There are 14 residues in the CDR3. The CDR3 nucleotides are TGTGCCAGCAGCTTAGTTTCCGGGGACACTGAAGCTTTCTTT. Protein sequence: CASSLVSGDTEAFF.

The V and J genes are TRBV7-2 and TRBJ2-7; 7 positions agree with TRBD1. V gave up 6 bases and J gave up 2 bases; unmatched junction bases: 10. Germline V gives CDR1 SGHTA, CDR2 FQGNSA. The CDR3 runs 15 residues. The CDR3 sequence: CASSRTGTDTYEQYF. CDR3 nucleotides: TGTGCCAGCAGTCGAACCGGGACAGACACCTACGAGCAGTACTTC.

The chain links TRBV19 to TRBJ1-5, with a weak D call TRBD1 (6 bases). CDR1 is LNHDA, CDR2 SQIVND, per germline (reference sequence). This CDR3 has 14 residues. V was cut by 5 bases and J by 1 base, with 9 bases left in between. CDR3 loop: CASSDRPSNQPQHF. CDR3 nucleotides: TGTGCCAGTAGTGACAGGCCGAGCAATCAGCCCCAGCATTTT.